A selection of T cell receptor beta chains follows, all from one sample in a study of cytomegalovirus exposure and HLA in healthy donors. The protocol was immunoSEQ multiplex PCR, while the TCRdb copy is restricted to in-frame clones and leaves out a portion. The sample consists of roughly 120,000 clones, roughly two thirds of them appearing once. The sequencing sample was made of PBMCs. Every receptor here comes from a man aged 30-40 years in good health and CMV-seropositive. The CDR3 runs from the conserved cysteine through the conserved F or W. The D gene is left open where the match is weak. The size entry is marked missing in some rows and otherwise reads once, few, many or a size class.

length	size	V	D	J	DNA	CDR3
12	-	TRBV7-2	-	TRBJ1-1	TGTGCCAGCAGCTATATTACAGCTGAAGCTTTCTTT	CASSYITAEAFF
15	-	TRBV10-2	TRBD1	TRBJ2-7	TGCGCCAGCCTCAATGACAGGGGGGGATCCTACGAGCAGTACTTC	CASLNDRGGSYEQYF
15	-	TRBV19	TRBD2	TRBJ2-7	TGTGCCAGTAGTATACGGCGGGAGGGGGGCTACGAGCAGTACTTC	CASSIRREGGYEQYF
15	once	TRBV19	TRBD2	TRBJ2-7	TGTGCCAGTAGTATTGGTAGCGGGAGCTTCTACGAGCAGTACTTC	CASSIGSGSFYEQYF
11	-	TRBV11-2	-	TRBJ2-5	TGTGCCAGCAGCACCTACGGGACCCAGTACTTC	CASSTYGTQYF
13	-	TRBV7-6	-	TRBJ1-4	TGTGCCAGCAGCCCCCGGGGAGGAGGGAAACTGTTTTTT	CASSPRGGGKLFF
15	-	TRBV7-7	TRBD2	TRBJ2-3	TGTGCTAGCAGCGTCTCCAGCGGGAACTCAGATACGCAGTATTTT	CASSVSSGNSDTQYF
13	-	TRBV10-1	-	TRBJ2-5	TGCGCCAGCTCAAGAGGGAGCCGCTCCACCCAGTACTTC	CASSRGSRSTQYF
15	-	TRBV11-2	TRBD2	TRBJ2-7	TGTGCCAGCAGCCCCCGGGCTAGCGGGAACTACGAGCAGTACTTC	CASSPRASGNYEQYF
15	-	TRBV5-1	TRBD1	TRBJ2-5	TGCGCCAGCAGCTTGACCGGGACAGGCCAAGAGACCCAGTACTTC	CASSLTGTGQETQYF
16	-	TRBV5-6	TRBD2	TRBJ2-1	TGTGCCAGCAGCTCCAGGAGTAGCGGGAGAGACAATGAGCAGTTCTTC	CASSSRSSGRDNEQFF
14	few	TRBV18	TRBD1	TRBJ2-7	TGTGCCAGCTCACGGGACAGGGGGCAATACGAGCAGTACTTC	CASSRDRGQYEQYF
16	once	TRBV5-6	-	TRBJ1-4	TGTGCCAGCAGCTTGGAGGCGGGGAGGGCTAATGAAAAACTGTTTTTT	CASSLEAGRANEKLFF
16	-	TRBV4-2	-	TRBJ2-3	TGTGCCAGCAGCCAACCTGAAGGGGGGGACACAGATACGCAGTATTTT	CASSQPEGGDTDTQYF
15	-	TRBV15	-	TRBJ2-2	TGTGCCACCAGCAGAACAAGGACTATTGCCGGGGAGCTGTTTTTT	CATSRTRTIAGELFF
13	-	TRBV9	-	TRBJ2-7	TGTGCCAGCAGGGATCAAGCAGGCTACGAGCAGTACTTC	CASRDQAGYEQYF
14	-	TRBV4-2	TRBD1	TRBJ1-2	TGTGCCAGCAGCCAAGATACCCAGGGGGATATTCTATGCTTC	CASSQDTQGDILCF
14	-	TRBV28	-	TRBJ2-1	TGTGCCAGCACCCCTTGGTCCGGGGAGAATGAGCAGTTCTTC	CASTPWSGENEQFF
16	few	TRBV6-4	TRBD2	TRBJ2-1	TGTGCCAGCAGTGACTCGACCCTAGCGGGAGAGGGTGAGCAGTTCTTC	CASSDSTLAGEGEQFF
14	few	TRBV7-9	TRBD1	TRBJ1-3	TGTGCCAGCAGCTTATTCACAGGGGAGGACACCATATATTTT	CASSLFTGEDTIYF
13	-	TRBV7-9	-	TRBJ1-1	TGTGCCAGCAGCTTTTCGGGGAGCACTGAAGCTTTCTTT	CASSFSGSTEAFF
13	-	TRBV6-5	-	TRBJ1-2	TGTGCCAGCAGTTACGACAGGAACTATGGCTACACCTTC	CASSYDRNYGYTF
18	-	TRBV27	TRBD2	TRBJ2-3	TGTGCCAGCAGTTTGGCCCCGGGACTAGCGGGATACACAGATACGCAGTATTTT	CASSLAPGLAGYTDTQYF
16	-	TRBV4-1	TRBD2	TRBJ2-3	TGCGCCAGCAGCCAGGCGGGACTAGCGGGAATAGATACGCAGTATTTT	CASSQAGLAGIDTQYF
15	-	TRBV5-6	-	TRBJ2-1	TGTGCCAGCAGCCTGACACCGAGCTCCTACAATGAGCAGTTCTTC	CASSLTPSSYNEQFF
17	-	TRBV27	-	TRBJ2-7	TGTGCCAGCAGTCGTAAGGGGGGGTATTCGAAACACTACGAGCAGTACTTC	CASSRKGGYSKHYEQYF
15	-	TRBV10-2	TRBD2	TRBJ2-7	TGCGCCAGCAGTGAGTTAAGACTAGCGGGAGGGGAGCAGTACTTC	CASSELRLAGGEQYF
15	-	TRBV7-7	TRBD2	TRBJ2-3	TGTGCTAGCAGCTTCGTGGGAGGGCCGGGAGATACGCAGTATTTT	CASSFVGGPGDTQYF
15	once	TRBV5-1	TRBD2	TRBJ2-5	TGCGCCAGCACTACTAGCGGGAGGGCCGAAGAGACCCAGTACTTC	CASTTSGRAEETQYF
15	-	TRBV27	-	TRBJ1-5	TGTGCCCGACCCCCGGACAGTAGACGTAATCAGCCCCAGCATTTT	CARPPDSRRNQPQHF
20	-	TRBV15	TRBD2	TRBJ2-6	TGTGCCACCAGCAGAGCCCCGGGACTAGCGGGAGAGGCTGGGGCCAACGCCCTGACTTTC	CATSRAPGLAGEAGANALTF
14	-	TRBV7-3	TRBD2	TRBJ2-7	TGTGCCAGCAGCTCCGGGACTAGCGGGAGCGCGCAGTACTTC	CASSSGTSGSAQYF
15	-	TRBV12-5	TRBD2	TRBJ2-1	TGTGCTAGTGCCAAACTAGCGGGAGAAGTCGATGAGCAGTTCTTC	CASAKLAGEVDEQFF
18	-	TRBV28	TRBD1	TRBJ1-2	TGTGCCAGCAGTTTAGTGGTCAGGGGGCTGGTGTATAACTATGGCTACACCTTC	CASSLVVRGLVYNYGYTF
12	few	TRBV28	-	TRBJ2-1	TGTGCCAGTAGCCGCTCCTACAATGAGCAGTTCTTC	CASSRSYNEQFF
15	-	TRBV7-6	-	TRBJ1-5	TGTGCCAGCAGCTTATACGGGGAAGTCAATCAGCCCCAGCATTTT	CASSLYGEVNQPQHF
14	-	TRBV7-2	-	TRBJ2-6	TGTGCCAGCAGCCCACAGCCTGGGGCCAACGTCCTGACTTTC	CASSPQPGANVLTF
15	-	TRBV6-1	TRBD2	TRBJ2-5	TGTGCCAGCAGTGCCACCGGGACTAGCCTGGAGACCCAGTACTTC	CASSATGTSLETQYF
15	-	TRBV4-1	TRBD1	TRBJ1-2	TGCGCCAGCAGCCAAGATCCAGACAGGGGATTCGACTACACCTTC	CASSQDPDRGFDYTF
17	-	TRBV2	TRBD2	TRBJ2-5	TGTGCCAGCAGACTTGGGCTAGCGGGAGGGCCGGTAGAGACCCAGTACTTC	CASRLGLAGGPVETQYF
15	few	TRBV5-8	-	TRBJ2-1	TGTGCCAGCAGCTTGGACAGGGCAGTCTACAATGAGCAGTTCTTC	CASSLDRAVYNEQFF
15	-	TRBV9	TRBD1	TRBJ1-2	TGTGCCAGCAGCGTACGCTTACAGGGGGCTGGTGGCTACACCTTC	CASSVRLQGAGGYTF
16	-	TRBV5-1	-	TRBJ1-1	TGCGCCAGCAGCTTGATGGCCAGCGGCTTGAACACTGAAGCTTTCTTT	CASSLMASGLNTEAFF
16	-	TRBV6-6	TRBD2	TRBJ2-2	TGTGCCAGCAGTTACTCGATTACTAGCGGGACCGGGGAGCTGTTTTTT	CASSYSITSGTGELFF
16	few	TRBV4-2	TRBD2	TRBJ2-2	TGTGCCAGCAGCCAAGGACTAGCGGATAACACCGGGGAGCTGTTTTTT	CASSQGLADNTGELFF
14	-	TRBV6-1	-	TRBJ2-3	TGTGCCAGCTCCGGACTGTCCGACACAGATACGCAGTATTTT	CASSGLSDTDTQYF
14	-	TRBV11-2	TRBD1	TRBJ1-5	TGTGCCAGCAGCTCGGGACAGAGCAATCAGCCCCAGCATTTT	CASSSGQSNQPQHF
14	once	TRBV2	-	TRBJ2-3	TGTGCCAGCAGAGGGGGAACTAGCACAGATACGCAGTATTTT	CASRGGTSTDTQYF
12	-	TRBV2	-	TRBJ2-7	TGTGCCAGCAGGCCCGACAGTTACGAGCAGTACTTC	CASRPDSYEQYF
17	-	TRBV4-1	TRBD1	TRBJ2-2	TGCGCCAGCAGCTGGGGGGGACAGGGCGGAGAGACCGGGGAGCTGTTTTTT	CASSWGGQGGETGELFF
17	-	TRBV19	-	TRBJ1-2	TGTGCCAGTAGTATTTCTTTGTTCGCAGGCGAAACCTATGGCTACACCTTC	CASSISLFAGETYGYTF
15	-	TRBV5-1	-	TRBJ2-2	TGCGCCAGCAGCGTTACACAGGGCGGCACCGGGGAGCTGTTTTTT	CASSVTQGGTGELFF
18	-	TRBV4-2	TRBD2	TRBJ2-1	TGTGCCAGTAGCCAAGATTTGGGGGGACTAGCGGGATACAATGAGCAGTTCTTC	CASSQDLGGLAGYNEQFF
14	-	TRBV4-2	-	TRBJ1-2	TGTGCCAGCAGCCAAGTCTCGACAGACTATGGCTACACCTTC	CASSQVSTDYGYTF
17	-	TRBV7-8	TRBD1	TRBJ1-1	TGTGCCAGCAGCTTAGTAAGCTTACAGGGGATGAACACTGAAGCTTTCTTT	CASSLVSLQGMNTEAFF